A selection of T cell receptor beta chains follows, all from one sample in a study of OX40 agonist ivuxolimab in advanced cancers. Libraries were prepared by immunoSEQ multiplex PCR; TCRdb keeps only in-frame clonotypes and omits some of them. Among about 66,000 clones listed, 85% to 90% were seen once. Sequencing was performed on CD4+ or CD8+ T cells sorted from blood, taken in a trial of the OX40 agonist ivuxolimab. The receptors come from an adult with an advanced solid tumor such as melanoma, head and neck, liver or kidney cancer. The CDR3 runs from the conserved cysteine through the conserved F or W. The D gene is left open where the match is weak. Some rows mark clone size as missing; the rest say once, few, many or name a class of expanded clone.

V: TRBV6-5
J: TRBJ2-7
D: TRBD1
size: .
DNA: TGTGCCAGCAGTTACGCCGGGACAGGGCTATACGAGCAGTACTTC
CDR3: CASSYAGTGLYEQYF

V: TRBV6-1
J: TRBJ2-3
D: TRBD1
size: once
DNA: TGTGCCAGGTACGGGGACAGACGCACAGATACGCAGTATTTT
CDR3: CARYGDRRTDTQYF

V: TRBV18
J: TRBJ2-5
D: .
size: .
DNA: TGTGCCAGCTCCCGGCAGGACCAAGAGACCCAGTACTTC
CDR3: CASSRQDQETQYF

V: TRBV5-6
J: TRBJ1-6
D: .
size: .
DNA: TGTGCCAGCAGCTTGGCCGCCAGGCTTGGCTCACCCCTCCACTTT
CDR3: CASSLAARLGSPLHF

V: TRBV27
J: TRBJ1-2
D: TRBD1
size: .
DNA: TGTGCCAGCAGCTACCAGGGGACAGGAGGCTATGGCTACACCTTC
CDR3: CASSYQGTGGYGYTF

V: TRBV5-4
J: TRBJ2-5
D: TRBD1
size: .
DNA: TGTGCCAGCAGCTTTATGCAGGGGGCACAGGAGACCCAGTACTTC
CDR3: CASSFMQGAQETQYF

V: TRBV6-5
J: TRBJ2-5
D: .
size: .
DNA: TGTGCCAGCAGTTACTGGCAGGGGGGAGAGACCCAGTACTTC
CDR3: CASSYWQGGETQYF

V: TRBV18
J: TRBJ1-2
D: .
size: .
DNA: TGTGCCAGCTCACCGGACCGATCAACTAACTATGGCTACACCTTC
CDR3: CASSPDRSTNYGYTF

V: TRBV10-1
J: TRBJ2-7
D: TRBD1
size: .
DNA: TGCGCCAGCAGCCCCGGGACAGGGCGCGAGCAGTACTTC
CDR3: CASSPGTGREQYF

V: TRBV6-6
J: TRBJ2-1
D: TRBD2
size: .
DNA: TGTGCCAGCAGTCTAGCGGGGTTGGTGAATGAGCAGTTCTTC
CDR3: CASSLAGLVNEQFF

V: TRBV2
J: TRBJ2-1
D: .
size: .
DNA: TGTGCCAGCACCGACGGCATCCCGGGGAATGAGCAGTTCTTC
CDR3: CASTDGIPGNEQFF

V: TRBV7-9
J: TRBJ2-1
D: .
size: .
DNA: TGTGCCAGCACCGTGAGTCAGGACAATGAGCAGTTCTTC
CDR3: CASTVSQDNEQFF

V: TRBV5-1
J: TRBJ2-5
D: .
size: .
DNA: TGCGCCAGCAGCTTGGTAGGCACGGCGCAAGAGACCCAGTACTTC
CDR3: CASSLVGTAQETQYF

V: TRBV5-1
J: TRBJ2-3
D: .
size: .
DNA: TGCGCCAGCAGCTTGGATTCAGGGGGCACAGATACGCAGTATTTT
CDR3: CASSLDSGGTDTQYF

V: TRBV11-3
J: TRBJ2-2
D: TRBD1
size: .
DNA: TGTGCCAGCAGCCCGGGACAGGGGGCCACCGGGGAGCTGTTTTTT
CDR3: CASSPGQGATGELFF

V: TRBV19
J: TRBJ1-1
D: .
size: .
DNA: TGTGCCAGTAGTATACCAGGGATGACTGAAGCTTTCTTT
CDR3: CASSIPGMTEAFF

V: TRBV5-1
J: TRBJ1-1
D: TRBD1
size: .
DNA: TGCGCCAGCAGCCCCGGGACAGTTCCGGCGGGTTTTACTGAAGCTTTCTTT
CDR3: CASSPGTVPAGFTEAFF

V: TRBV29-1
J: TRBJ1-1
D: TRBD1
size: .
DNA: TGCAGCGTTGTCACAGGGGCGAACACTGAAGCTTTCTTT
CDR3: CSVVTGANTEAFF

V: TRBV2
J: TRBJ2-7
D: .
size: .
DNA: TGTGCCAGCAGTGTCCAGGGGGGGACTTACGAGCAGTACTTC
CDR3: CASSVQGGTYEQYF

V: TRBV11-2
J: TRBJ1-2
D: TRBD1
size: once
DNA: TGTGCCAGCAGCCCACTGGGACAGGGGACGAACTATGGCTACACCTTC
CDR3: CASSPLGQGTNYGYTF

V: TRBV6-5
J: TRBJ1-1
D: .
size: .
DNA: TGTGCCACCTTAGGGACGTCCCCTAACACTGAAGCTTTCTTT
CDR3: CATLGTSPNTEAFF

V: TRBV11-2
J: TRBJ2-5
D: TRBD2
size: .
DNA: TGTGCCAGCAGCTTAGTCGGGACTAGCGGGGGAGAGACCCAGTACTTC
CDR3: CASSLVGTSGGETQYF

V: TRBV6-1
J: TRBJ1-5
D: .
size: .
DNA: TGTGCCAGCAGTGAAGTGCCGGGGCGTGAGGAGCCCCAGCATTTT
CDR3: CASSEVPGREEPQHF

V: TRBV7-2
J: TRBJ1-6
D: .
size: .
DNA: TGTGCCAGCAGCTTAAACAGGGTAGGATCACCCCTCCACTTT
CDR3: CASSLNRVGSPLHF

V: TRBV4-3
J: TRBJ2-5
D: TRBD2
size: .
DNA: TGCGCCAGCAGCCAAGGAGCGGCGACTAGCATTCCAGAGACCCAGTACTTC
CDR3: CASSQGAATSIPETQYF